The present T cell receptor (beta chain) was sequenced within a study of CD8 T cells in ankylosing spondylitis (dated by TCRdb to the late 2010s). Context from the whole study: The study set out to find disease-linked TCR variants by profiling T cell receptor beta repertoires in ankylosing spondylitis patients and healthy donors. The full study cohort comprised 25 or so ankylosing spondylitis patients and about 110 healthy donors. Peripheral blood was sampled, and synovial fluid was additionally collected from ankylosing spondylitis patients. The research as a whole found: Blood from ankylosing spondylitis patients appeared to be characterized by a TCR beta motif composed of roughly 8 highly homologous amino acid variants. The disease-linked clones were reported as significantly enriched in matched synovial fluid samples from ankylosing spondylitis patients. Some of the motif variants had been reported before in the synovial fluid and blood of reactive arthritis patients, a finding that suggests common disease-initiation mechanisms. In peripheral blood, the disease-linked clones were found at relatively low frequencies and had a CD8+ phenotype.

V lost 5 bases and J lost 3 bases, and the count of bases not matched to a germline gene is 7. Measured from the cysteine to the phenylalanine, the CDR3 is 16 residues long. CDR3 DNA only is kept here, 48 bases in frame from base 1. The germline V gene (reference sequence) sets CDR1 to SEHNR and CDR2 to FQNEAQ. Sequencing was performed on an Illumina HiSeq 2500. Quantitative 5'-RACE with molecular barcodes was the method used to prepare the TCR beta libraries. The authors' pipeline ran thus. To identify disease-linked TCR variants, a new computational method was used, one built on a probabilistic model of VDJ rearrangement. TCRdb trimmed public reads at Q25 via fastp, called clones via MiXCR and kept in-frame beta chains. A single entry per CDR3 protein holds the most common genes and DNA from its merged rows. TCRdb's processing, not the authors', yielded these V and J calls. This sample gives roughly 90,000 distinct CDR3 sequences in total; just under 9% of them show up just once. The top ten hold 30% of the sample.

In regard to this clonotype: What antigen it recognizes has not been identified. No qualities accompany the bases; no much larger clone lies one base away.

Sequences were obtained from blood, either unsorted or a sorted T cell fraction (not recorded which). The sequence derives from a male donor with ankylosing spondylitis. The chain is assembled from TRBV7-9 and TRBJ2-2; 9 bases in between match TRBD2. The CDR3 is CASSPPAGGDTGELFF. At the DNA level, the sequence is TGTGCCAGCAGCCCCCCGGCGGGAGGGGACACCGGGGAGCTGTTTTTT.